The sequence of this T cell receptor (beta chain) was determined in a study of T cell responses to AZD1222 COVID-19 vaccine. Only in-frame clones appear in the TCRdb table, and some are missing; sequencing was by immunoSEQ multiplex PCR. The repertoire consists of about 140,000 clones, with about 93% occurring once and the leading ten covering about 3.8%. Per the germline V gene, CDR1 is MDHEN and CDR2 is SYDVKM. The CDR3 loop spans 13 amino acids. The V and J ends lost 3 bases and 6 bases respectively, with 11 bases between them. The rearrangement links TRBV28 to TRBJ1-2, with D unresolved. The sequenced sample was peripheral blood, obtained on day 0 of AZD1222 vaccination. This clonotype was obtained from an adult in good health. The CDR3 DNA is TGTGCCAGCAGTTTTTCCGGTCGGGATGGCTACACCTTC. The encoded protein is CASSFSGRDGYTF.